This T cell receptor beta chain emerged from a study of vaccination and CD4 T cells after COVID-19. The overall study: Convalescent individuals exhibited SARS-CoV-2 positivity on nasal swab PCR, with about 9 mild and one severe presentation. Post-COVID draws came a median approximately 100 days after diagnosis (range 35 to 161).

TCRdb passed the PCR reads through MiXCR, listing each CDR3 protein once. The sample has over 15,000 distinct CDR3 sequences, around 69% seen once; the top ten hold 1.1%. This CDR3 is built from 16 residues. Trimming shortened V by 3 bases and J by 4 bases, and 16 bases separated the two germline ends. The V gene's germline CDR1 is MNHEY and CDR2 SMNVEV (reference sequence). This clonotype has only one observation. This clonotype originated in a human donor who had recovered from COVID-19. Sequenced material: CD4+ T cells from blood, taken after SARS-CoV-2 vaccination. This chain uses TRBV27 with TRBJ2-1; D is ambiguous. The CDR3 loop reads CASSFAQDLGYNEQFF. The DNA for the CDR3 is TGTGCCAGCAGTTTCGCCCAGGACCTTGGGTACAATGAGCAGTTCTTC.